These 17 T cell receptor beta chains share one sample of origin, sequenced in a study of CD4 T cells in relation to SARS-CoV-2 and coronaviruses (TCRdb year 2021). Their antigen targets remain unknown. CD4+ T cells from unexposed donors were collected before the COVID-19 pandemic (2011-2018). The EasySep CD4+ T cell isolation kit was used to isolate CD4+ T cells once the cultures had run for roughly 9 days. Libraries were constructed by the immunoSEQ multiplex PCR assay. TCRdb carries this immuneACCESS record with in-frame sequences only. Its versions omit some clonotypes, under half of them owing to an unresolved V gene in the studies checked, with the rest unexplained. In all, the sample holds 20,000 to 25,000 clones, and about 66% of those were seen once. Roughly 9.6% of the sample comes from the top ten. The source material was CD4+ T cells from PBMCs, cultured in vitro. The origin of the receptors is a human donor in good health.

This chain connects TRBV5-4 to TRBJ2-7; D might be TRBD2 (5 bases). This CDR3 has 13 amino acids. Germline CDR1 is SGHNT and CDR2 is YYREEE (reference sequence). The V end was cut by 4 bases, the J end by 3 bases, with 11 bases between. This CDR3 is CASSIPSGYEQYF. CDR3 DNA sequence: TGTGCCAGCAGCATCCCGAGCGGCTACGAGCAGTACTTC.

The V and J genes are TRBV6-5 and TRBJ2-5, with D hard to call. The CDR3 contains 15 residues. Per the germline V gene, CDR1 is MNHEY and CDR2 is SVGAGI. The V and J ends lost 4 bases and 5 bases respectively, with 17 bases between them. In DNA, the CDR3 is TGTGCCAGCAGTTCTCCCCGACTCCAGACTGAGACCCAGTACTTC. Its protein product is CASSSPRLQTETQYF.

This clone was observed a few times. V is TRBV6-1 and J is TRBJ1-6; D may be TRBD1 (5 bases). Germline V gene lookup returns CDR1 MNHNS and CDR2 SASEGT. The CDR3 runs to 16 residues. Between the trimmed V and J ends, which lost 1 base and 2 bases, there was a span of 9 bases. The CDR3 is CASSEEGVAYNSPLHF. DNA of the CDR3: TGTGCCAGCAGTGAAGAAGGGGTGGCCTATAATTCACCCCTCCACTTT.

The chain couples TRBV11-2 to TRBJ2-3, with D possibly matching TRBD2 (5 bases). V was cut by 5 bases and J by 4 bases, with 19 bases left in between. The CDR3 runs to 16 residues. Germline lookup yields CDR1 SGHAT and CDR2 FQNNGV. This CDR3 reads CASSVQRAAGADTQYF. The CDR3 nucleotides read TGTGCCAGCAGCGTACAAAGAGCAGCCGGGGCAGATACGCAGTATTTT.

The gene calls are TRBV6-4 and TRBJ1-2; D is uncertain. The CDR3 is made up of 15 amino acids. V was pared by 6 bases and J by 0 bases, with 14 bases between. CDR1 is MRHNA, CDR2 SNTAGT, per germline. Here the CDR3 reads CASRAWAGANYGYTF. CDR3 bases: TGTGCCAGCAGAGCATGGGCAGGAGCTAACTATGGCTACACCTTC.

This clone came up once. The CDR3 sequence: CASSFVGGGDIIYF. The DNA of the CDR3 is TGTGCCAGCAGCTTTGTCGGTGGCGGGGACATTATATACTTC. The chain has TRBV7-2 and TRBJ2-4; perhaps D is TRBD1 or TRBD2 (6 bases each). With 3 bases removed from V and 16 bases from J, the gap between germline ends came to 22 bases. Germline V CDR1 and CDR2: SGHTA, FQGNSA. The CDR3 totals 14 residues.

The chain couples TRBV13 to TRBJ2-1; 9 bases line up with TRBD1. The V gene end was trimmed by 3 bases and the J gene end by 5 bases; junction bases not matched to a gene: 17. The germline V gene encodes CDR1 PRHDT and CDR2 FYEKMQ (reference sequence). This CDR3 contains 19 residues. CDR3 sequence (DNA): TGTGCCAGCAGCTTGCCAGTATTCTTCGCCGGGACAGGGAACAATGAGCAGTTCTTC. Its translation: CASSLPVFFAGTGNNEQFF.

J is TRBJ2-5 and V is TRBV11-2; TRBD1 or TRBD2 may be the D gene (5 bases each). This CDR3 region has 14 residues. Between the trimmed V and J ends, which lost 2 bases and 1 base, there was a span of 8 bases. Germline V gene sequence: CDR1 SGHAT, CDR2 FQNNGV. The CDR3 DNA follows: TGTGCCAGCAGCTTATTGGGGGTCCAAGAGACCCAGTACTTC. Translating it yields CASSLLGVQETQYF.

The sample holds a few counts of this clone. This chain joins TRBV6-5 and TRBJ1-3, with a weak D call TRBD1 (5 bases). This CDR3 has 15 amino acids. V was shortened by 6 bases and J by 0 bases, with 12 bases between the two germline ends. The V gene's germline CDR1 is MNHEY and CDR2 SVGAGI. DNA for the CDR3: TGTGCCAGCAGCACAAGGGGACGCTCTGGAAACACCATATATTTT. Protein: CASSTRGRSGNTIYF.

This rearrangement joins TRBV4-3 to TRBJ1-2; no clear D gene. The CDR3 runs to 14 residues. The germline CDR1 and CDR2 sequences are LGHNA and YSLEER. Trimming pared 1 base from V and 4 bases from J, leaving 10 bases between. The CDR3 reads CASSQAGSFYGYTF. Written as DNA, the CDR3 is TGCGCCAGCAGCCAAGCCGGATCTTTCTATGGCTACACCTTC.

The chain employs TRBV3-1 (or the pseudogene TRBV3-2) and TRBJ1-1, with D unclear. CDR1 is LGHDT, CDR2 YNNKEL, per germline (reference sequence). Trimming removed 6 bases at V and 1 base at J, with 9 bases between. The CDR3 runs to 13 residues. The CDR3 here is CASSPTANTEAFF. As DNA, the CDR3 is TGTGCCAGCAGTCCCACAGCGAACACTGAAGCTTTCTTT.

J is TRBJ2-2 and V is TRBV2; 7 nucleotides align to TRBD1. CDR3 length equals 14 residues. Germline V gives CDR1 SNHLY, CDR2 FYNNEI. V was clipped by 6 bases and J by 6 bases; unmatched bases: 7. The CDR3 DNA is TGTGCCAGCAGCCTCCGACAGGGACCCGGGGAGCTGTTTTTT. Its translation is CASSLRQGPGELFF.

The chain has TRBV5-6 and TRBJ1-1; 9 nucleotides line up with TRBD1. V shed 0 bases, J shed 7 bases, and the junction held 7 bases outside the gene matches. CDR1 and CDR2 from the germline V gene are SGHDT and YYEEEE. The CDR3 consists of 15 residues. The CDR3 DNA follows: TGTGCCAGCAGCTTGGGTGGGACAGGGAGGAGTGAAGCTTTCTTT. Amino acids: CASSLGGTGRSEAFF.

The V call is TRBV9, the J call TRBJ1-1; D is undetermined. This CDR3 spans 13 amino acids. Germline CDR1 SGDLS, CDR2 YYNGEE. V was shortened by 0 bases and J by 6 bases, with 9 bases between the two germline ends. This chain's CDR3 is CASSVGTRSEAFF. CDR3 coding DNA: TGTGCCAGCAGCGTAGGAACACGCTCTGAAGCTTTCTTT. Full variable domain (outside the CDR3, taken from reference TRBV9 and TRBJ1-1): DSGVTQTPKHLITATGQRVTLRCSPRSGDLSVYWYQQSLDQGLQFLIQYYNGEERAKGNILERFSAQQFPDLHSELNLSSLELGDSALYFCASSVGTRSEAFFGQGTRLTVV.

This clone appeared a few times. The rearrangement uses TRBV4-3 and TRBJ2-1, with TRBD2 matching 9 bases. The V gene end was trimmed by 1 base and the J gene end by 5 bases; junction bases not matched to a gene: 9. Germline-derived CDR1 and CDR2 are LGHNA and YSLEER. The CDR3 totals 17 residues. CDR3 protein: CASSQVLAGPGHNEQFF. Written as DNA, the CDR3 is TGCGCCAGCAGCCAAGTCCTAGCGGGACCGGGTCACAATGAGCAGTTCTTC.

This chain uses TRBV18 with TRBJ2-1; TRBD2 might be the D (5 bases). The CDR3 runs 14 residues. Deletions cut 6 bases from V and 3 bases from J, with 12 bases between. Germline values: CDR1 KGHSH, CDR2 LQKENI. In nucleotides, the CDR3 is TGTGCCAGCTCCGTCAACCGGGACTACAATGAGCAGTTCTTC. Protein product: CASSVNRDYNEQFF.

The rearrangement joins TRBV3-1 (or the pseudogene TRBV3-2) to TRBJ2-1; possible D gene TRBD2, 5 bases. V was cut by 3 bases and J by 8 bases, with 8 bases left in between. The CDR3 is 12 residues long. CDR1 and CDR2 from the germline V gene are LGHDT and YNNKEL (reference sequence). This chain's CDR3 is CASSQASHEQFF. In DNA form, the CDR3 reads TGTGCCAGCAGCCAGGCTAGCCATGAGCAGTTCTTC.